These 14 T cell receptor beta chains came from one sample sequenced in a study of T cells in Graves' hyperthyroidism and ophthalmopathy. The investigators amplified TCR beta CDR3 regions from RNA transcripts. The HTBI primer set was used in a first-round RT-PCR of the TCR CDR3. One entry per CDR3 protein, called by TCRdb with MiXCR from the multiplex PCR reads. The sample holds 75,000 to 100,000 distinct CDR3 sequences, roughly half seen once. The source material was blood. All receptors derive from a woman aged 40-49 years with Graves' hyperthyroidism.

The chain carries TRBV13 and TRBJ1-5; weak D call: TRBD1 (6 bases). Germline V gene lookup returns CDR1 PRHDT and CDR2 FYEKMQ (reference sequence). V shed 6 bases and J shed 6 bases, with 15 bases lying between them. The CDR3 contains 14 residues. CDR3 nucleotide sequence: TGTGCCAGCAGAGGTGAAGGGGGAAGTCAGCCCCAGCATTTT. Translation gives CASRGEGGSQPQHF.

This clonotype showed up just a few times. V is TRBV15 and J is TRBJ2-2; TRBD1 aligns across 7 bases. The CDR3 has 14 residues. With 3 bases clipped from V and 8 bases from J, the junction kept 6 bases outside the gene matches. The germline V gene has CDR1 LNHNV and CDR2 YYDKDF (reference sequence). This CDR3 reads CATSSLDRAGELFF. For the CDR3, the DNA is TGTGCCACCAGCAGCCTAGACAGGGCAGGGGAGCTGTTTTTT.

The CDR3 DNA is TGCGCCAGCAGTGAAGCGTACGGGTTTGGCTACGAGCAGTACTTC. This encodes CASSEAYGFGYEQYF. The chain recombines TRBV10-2 with TRBJ2-7; no clear D gene. V was cut by 3 bases and J by 3 bases, with 15 bases left in between. In germline, CDR1 is WSHSY, CDR2 SAAADI. This CDR3 contains 15 residues.

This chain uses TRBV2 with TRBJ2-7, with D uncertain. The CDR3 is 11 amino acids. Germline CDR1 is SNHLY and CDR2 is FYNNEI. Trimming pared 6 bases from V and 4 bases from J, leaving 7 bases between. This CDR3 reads CASRGAYEQYF. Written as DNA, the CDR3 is TGTGCCAGCAGGGGCGCATACGAGCAGTACTTC.

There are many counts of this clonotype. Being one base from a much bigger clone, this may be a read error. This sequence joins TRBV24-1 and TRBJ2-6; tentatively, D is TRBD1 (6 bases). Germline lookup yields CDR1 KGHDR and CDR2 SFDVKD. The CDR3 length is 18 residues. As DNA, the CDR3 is TGTGCCACCAGTGCACCCACGGGACAAAGCTCTGGGGCCGACGTCCTGACTTTC. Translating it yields CATSAPTGQSSGADVLTF.

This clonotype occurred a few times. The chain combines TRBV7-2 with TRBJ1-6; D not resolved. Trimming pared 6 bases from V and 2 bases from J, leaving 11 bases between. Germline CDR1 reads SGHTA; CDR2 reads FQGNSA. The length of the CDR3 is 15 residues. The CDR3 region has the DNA TGTGCCAGCAGTTCTCCTTCGGCCTATAATTCACCCCTCCACTTT. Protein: CASSSPSAYNSPLHF.

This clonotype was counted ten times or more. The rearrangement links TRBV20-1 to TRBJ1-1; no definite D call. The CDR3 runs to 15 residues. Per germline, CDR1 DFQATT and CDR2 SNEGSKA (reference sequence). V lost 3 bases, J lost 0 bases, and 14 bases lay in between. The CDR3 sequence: CSASSQLLLNTEAFF. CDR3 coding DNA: TGCAGTGCTAGTTCCCAGCTGCTACTGAACACTGAAGCTTTCTTT.

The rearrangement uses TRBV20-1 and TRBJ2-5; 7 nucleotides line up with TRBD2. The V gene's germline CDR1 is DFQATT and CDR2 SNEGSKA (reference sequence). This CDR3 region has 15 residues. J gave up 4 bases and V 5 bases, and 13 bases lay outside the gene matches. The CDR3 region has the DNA TGCAGTGCTGCCCGGCTGGGGGGGTGGGCAGAGACCCAGTACTTC. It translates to CSAARLGGWAETQYF.

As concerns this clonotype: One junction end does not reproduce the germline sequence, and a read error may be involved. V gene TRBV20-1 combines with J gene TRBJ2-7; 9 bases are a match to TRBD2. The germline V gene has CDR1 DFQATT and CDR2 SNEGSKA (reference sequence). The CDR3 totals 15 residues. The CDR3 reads CSASALAGISYVQYF. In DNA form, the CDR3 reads TGCAGTGCTAGTGCCCTAGCGGGAATTTCCTACGTGCAGTACTTC.

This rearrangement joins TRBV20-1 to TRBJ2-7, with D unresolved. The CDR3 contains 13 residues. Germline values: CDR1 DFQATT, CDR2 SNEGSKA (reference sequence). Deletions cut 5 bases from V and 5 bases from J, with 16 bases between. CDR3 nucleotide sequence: TGCAGTGCTCATCACCCCGGGTACCACGAGCAGTACTTC. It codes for CSAHHPGYHEQYF.

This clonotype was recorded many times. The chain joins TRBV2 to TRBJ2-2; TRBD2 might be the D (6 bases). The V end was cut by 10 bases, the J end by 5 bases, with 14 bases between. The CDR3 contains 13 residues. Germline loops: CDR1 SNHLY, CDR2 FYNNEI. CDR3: CAITEAGTGELFF. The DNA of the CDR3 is TGTGCCATAACGGAGGCGGGAACCGGGGAGCTGTTTTTT.

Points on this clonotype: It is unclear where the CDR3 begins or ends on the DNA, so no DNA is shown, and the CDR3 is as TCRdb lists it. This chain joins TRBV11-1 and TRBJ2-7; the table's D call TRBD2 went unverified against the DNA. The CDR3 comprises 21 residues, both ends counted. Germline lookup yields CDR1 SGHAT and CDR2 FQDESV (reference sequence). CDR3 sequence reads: CASSFYICSARAAGGPPEQYF.

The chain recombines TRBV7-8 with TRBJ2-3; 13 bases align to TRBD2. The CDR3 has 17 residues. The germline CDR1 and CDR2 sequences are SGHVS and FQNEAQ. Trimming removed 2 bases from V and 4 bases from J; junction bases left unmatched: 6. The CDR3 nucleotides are TGTGCCAGCAGCTTATGGGGGACTAGCGGGACCGCAGATACGCAGTATTTT. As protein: CASSLWGTSGTADTQYF.

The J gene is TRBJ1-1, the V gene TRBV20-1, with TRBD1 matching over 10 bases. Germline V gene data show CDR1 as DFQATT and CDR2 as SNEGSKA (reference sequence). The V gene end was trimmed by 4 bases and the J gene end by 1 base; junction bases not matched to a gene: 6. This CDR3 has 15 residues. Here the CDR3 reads CSANSGQGTNTEAFF. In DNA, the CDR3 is TGCAGTGCTAACTCGGGACAGGGGACGAACACTGAAGCTTTCTTT.